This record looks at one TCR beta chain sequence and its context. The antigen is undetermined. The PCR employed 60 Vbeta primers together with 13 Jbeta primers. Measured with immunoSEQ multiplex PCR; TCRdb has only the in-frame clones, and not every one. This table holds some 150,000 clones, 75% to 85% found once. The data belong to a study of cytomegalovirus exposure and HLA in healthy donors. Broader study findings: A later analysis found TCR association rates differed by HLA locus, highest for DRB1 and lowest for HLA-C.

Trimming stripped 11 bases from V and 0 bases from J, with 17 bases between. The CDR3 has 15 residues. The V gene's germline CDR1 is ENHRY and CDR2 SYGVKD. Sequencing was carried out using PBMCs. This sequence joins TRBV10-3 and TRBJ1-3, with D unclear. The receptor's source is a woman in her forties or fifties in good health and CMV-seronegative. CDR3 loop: CASQEGIGSGNTIYF. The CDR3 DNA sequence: TGTGCCTCCCAAGAGGGCATCGGCTCTGGAAACACCATATATTTT.